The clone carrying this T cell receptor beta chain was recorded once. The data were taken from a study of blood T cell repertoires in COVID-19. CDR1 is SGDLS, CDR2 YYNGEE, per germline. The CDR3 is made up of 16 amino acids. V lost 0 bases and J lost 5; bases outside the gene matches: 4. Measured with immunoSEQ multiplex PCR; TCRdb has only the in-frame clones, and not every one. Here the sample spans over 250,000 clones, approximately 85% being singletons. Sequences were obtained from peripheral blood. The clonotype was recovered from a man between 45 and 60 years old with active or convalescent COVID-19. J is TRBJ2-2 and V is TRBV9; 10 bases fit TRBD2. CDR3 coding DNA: TGTGCCAGCAGCGTAGGTGGTAGCGGGAGGACCGGGGAGCTGTTTTTT. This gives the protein CASSVGGSGRTGELFF.